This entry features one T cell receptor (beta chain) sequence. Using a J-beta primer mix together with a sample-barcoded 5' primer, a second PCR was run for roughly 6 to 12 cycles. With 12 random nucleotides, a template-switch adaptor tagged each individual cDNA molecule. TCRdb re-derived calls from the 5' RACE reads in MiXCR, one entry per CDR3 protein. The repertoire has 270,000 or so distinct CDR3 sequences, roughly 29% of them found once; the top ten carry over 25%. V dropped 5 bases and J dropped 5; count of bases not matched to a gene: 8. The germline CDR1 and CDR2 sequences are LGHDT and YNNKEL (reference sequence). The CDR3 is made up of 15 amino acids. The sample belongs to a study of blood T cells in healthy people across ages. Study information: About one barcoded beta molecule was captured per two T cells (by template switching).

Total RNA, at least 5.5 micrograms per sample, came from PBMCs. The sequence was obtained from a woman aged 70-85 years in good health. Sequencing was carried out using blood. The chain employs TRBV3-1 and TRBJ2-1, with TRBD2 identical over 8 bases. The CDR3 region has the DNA TGTGCCAGCAGCTACGGGACTAGTGGGGACAATGAGCAGTTCTTC. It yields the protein CASSYGTSGDNEQFF.